This passage covers 2 T cell receptor beta chains from one sample sequenced in a study of blood T cell repertoires in COVID-19. Repertoires were generated with immunoSEQ multiplex PCR, while TCRdb's copy carries only in-frame clones and drops some. The sample lists roughly 51,000 clones; 87% were seen once. Sequenced input: peripheral blood. These TCRs come from a man aged 45-65 years with active COVID-19.

The rearrangement links TRBV5-1 to TRBJ1-2; D may be TRBD1 (5 bases). Germline assignment: CDR1 SGHRS and CDR2 YFSETQ. The CDR3 covers 14 residues. V was pared by 0 bases and J by 3 bases, with 9 bases between. The CDR3 spells CASSLAGLYYGYTF. As DNA, the CDR3 is TGCGCCAGCAGCTTGGCAGGGCTATACTATGGCTACACCTTC. Combining the CDR3 with reference TRBV5-1 and TRBJ1-2 gives the whole variable domain KAGVTQTPRYLIKTRGQQVTLSCSPISGHRSVSWYQQTPGQGLQFLFEYFSETQRNKGNFPGRFSGRQFSNSRSEMNVSTLELGDSALYLCASSLAGLYYGYTFGSGTRLTVV.

This clone was observed a single time. The gene calls are TRBV30 and TRBJ2-1, with 9 bases aligning to TRBD2. Germline lookup yields CDR1 GTSNPN and CDR2 SVGIG (reference sequence). This CDR3 comprises 15 residues. V shed 2 bases, J shed 6 bases, and the junction held 8 bases outside the gene matches. The CDR3 nucleotides are TGTGCCTGGAGTCTCCCTAGCGGGATAGGCAATGAGCAGTTCTTC. Protein product: CAWSLPSGIGNEQFF.